Listed below are T cell receptor beta chains from one sample, sequenced in a study of blood T cell repertoires in COVID-19. TCRdb keeps only in-frame clones here, not all; method: immunoSEQ multiplex PCR. The sample includes about 300,000 clones, approximately 87% of them seen just once. Sequenced: peripheral blood. The receptors were gathered from a woman aged 40 to 55 who had recovered from COVID-19. Each CDR3 is given with its conserved first and last residue. Fields, in order: clone size, V gene, CDR3 length, J gene, D gene, CDR3 protein, CDR3 DNA. A D gene is named only where the DNA matches it firmly. Clone size is not always given. Where it is, it says once, few, many or a class for expanded clones.

clone size: -; V gene: TRBV5-1; CDR3 length: 14; J gene: TRBJ1-5; D gene: -; CDR3 protein: CASSLGPLNQPQHF; CDR3 DNA: TGCGCCAGCAGCTTGGGGCCCCTCAATCAGCCCCAGCATTTT
clone size: -; V gene: TRBV25-1; CDR3 length: 15; J gene: TRBJ1-1; D gene: TRBD1; CDR3 protein: CASSGQRGRGTEAFF; CDR3 DNA: TGTGCCAGCAGTGGACAAAGGGGGCGCGGGACTGAAGCTTTCTTT
clone size: -; V gene: TRBV28; CDR3 length: 12; J gene: TRBJ1-2; D gene: -; CDR3 protein: CASSLGGHGYTF; CDR3 DNA: TGTGCCAGCAGTTTGGGAGGTCATGGCTACACCTTC
clone size: -; V gene: TRBV6-1; CDR3 length: 17; J gene: TRBJ1-6; D gene: -; CDR3 protein: CASSDRGTGSYNSPLHF; CDR3 DNA: TGTGCCAGCAGTGACCGGGGTACCGGGTCCTATAATTCACCCCTCCACTTT
clone size: -; V gene: TRBV10-3; CDR3 length: 15; J gene: TRBJ2-7; D gene: TRBD2; CDR3 protein: CATTRGGGESYEQYF; CDR3 DNA: TGTGCCACAACTCGCGGGGGGGGAGAGTCCTACGAGCAGTACTTC
clone size: -; V gene: TRBV2; CDR3 length: 17; J gene: TRBJ2-1; D gene: -; CDR3 protein: CASSEALRTLYVNEQFF; CDR3 DNA: TGTGCCAGCAGTGAAGCGCTTAGGACTCTTTATGTAAATGAGCAGTTCTTC
clone size: -; V gene: TRBV6-5; CDR3 length: 14; J gene: TRBJ2-2; D gene: -; CDR3 protein: CASSYRRVTGELFF; CDR3 DNA: TGTGCCAGCAGTTACCGCCGAGTCACCGGGGAGCTGTTTTTT
clone size: -; V gene: TRBV7-9; CDR3 length: 15; J gene: TRBJ1-3; D gene: TRBD1; CDR3 protein: CASSEGQASHNTIYF; CDR3 DNA: TGTGCCAGCAGCGAGGGACAGGCTTCTCACAACACCATATATTTT
clone size: -; V gene: TRBV7-9; CDR3 length: 15; J gene: TRBJ1-1; D gene: -; CDR3 protein: CASSSWGGVNTEAFF; CDR3 DNA: TGTGCCAGCAGCTCCTGGGGAGGGGTGAACACTGAAGCTTTCTTT
clone size: -; V gene: TRBV5-1; CDR3 length: 15; J gene: TRBJ1-2; D gene: -; CDR3 protein: CASRIGSVSGYGYTF; CDR3 DNA: TGCGCCAGCCGCATCGGATCAGTTTCGGGCTATGGCTACACCTTC
clone size: once; V gene: TRBV6-6; CDR3 length: 15; J gene: TRBJ1-3; D gene: -; CDR3 protein: CASSLDSFSGNTIYF; CDR3 DNA: TGTGCCAGCAGCCTCGACAGTTTCTCTGGAAACACCATATATTTT
clone size: -; V gene: TRBV24-1; CDR3 length: 17; J gene: TRBJ2-5; D gene: TRBD2; CDR3 protein: CATSDFLSGGPGETQYF; CDR3 DNA: TGTGCCACCAGTGATTTCCTTAGCGGGGGGCCGGGAGAGACCCAGTACTTC
clone size: once; V gene: TRBV7-3; CDR3 length: 15; J gene: TRBJ2-1; D gene: TRBD2; CDR3 protein: CASSRGTSGYNEQFF; CDR3 DNA: TGTGCCAGCAGCCGCGGGACTAGCGGGTACAATGAGCAGTTCTTC
clone size: -; V gene: TRBV3-1/TRBV3-2; CDR3 length: 17; J gene: TRBJ2-7; D gene: TRBD2; CDR3 protein: CASSARLAGALPIEQYF; CDR3 DNA: TGTGCCAGCAGCGCCCGACTAGCGGGGGCACTTCCTATAGAGCAGTACTTC
clone size: -; V gene: TRBV6-5; CDR3 length: 14; J gene: TRBJ2-7; D gene: -; CDR3 protein: CASSLGDSTYEQYF; CDR3 DNA: TGTGCCAGCAGTTTGGGCGACAGTACCTACGAGCAGTACTTC
clone size: -; V gene: TRBV6-5; CDR3 length: 14; J gene: TRBJ1-1; D gene: TRBD1; CDR3 protein: CASSRDRGDTEAFF; CDR3 DNA: TGTGCCAGCAGCCGGGACAGAGGGGACACTGAAGCTTTCTTT
clone size: -; V gene: TRBV15; CDR3 length: 13; J gene: TRBJ2-7; D gene: -; CDR3 protein: CATSRRSAYEQYF; CDR3 DNA: TGTGCCACCAGCAGGAGATCCGCCTACGAGCAGTACTTC
clone size: -; V gene: TRBV6-4; CDR3 length: 15; J gene: TRBJ2-1; D gene: -; CDR3 protein: CASSPNWDKYNEQFF; CDR3 DNA: TGTGCCAGCAGCCCGAACTGGGACAAGTACAATGAGCAGTTCTTC
clone size: -; V gene: TRBV11-3; CDR3 length: 16; J gene: TRBJ2-1; D gene: TRBD2; CDR3 protein: CASSLGRGSSYNEQFF; CDR3 DNA: TGTGCCAGCAGCTTAGGGCGGGGGAGCTCCTACAATGAGCAGTTCTTC
clone size: -; V gene: TRBV9; CDR3 length: 15; J gene: TRBJ1-4; D gene: -; CDR3 protein: CASSVDRATNEKLFF; CDR3 DNA: TGTGCCAGCAGCGTGGACAGAGCAACTAATGAAAAACTGTTTTTT
clone size: -; V gene: TRBV6-5; CDR3 length: 15; J gene: TRBJ1-2; D gene: -; CDR3 protein: CASRAGPYREYGYTF; CDR3 DNA: TGTGCCAGCAGAGCTGGACCGTACAGGGAATATGGCTACACCTTC
clone size: -; V gene: TRBV9; CDR3 length: 13; J gene: TRBJ2-3; D gene: -; CDR3 protein: CASSPTNTDTQYF; CDR3 DNA: TGTGCCAGCAGCCCCACTAACACAGATACGCAGTATTTT
clone size: once; V gene: TRBV5-4; CDR3 length: 15; J gene: TRBJ2-3; D gene: TRBD1; CDR3 protein: CASSLQGENTDTQYF; CDR3 DNA: TGTGCCAGCAGCTTGCAGGGGGAGAACACAGATACGCAGTATTTT
clone size: -; V gene: TRBV6-5; CDR3 length: 14; J gene: TRBJ2-7; D gene: -; CDR3 protein: CASSRGLYSYEQYF; CDR3 DNA: TGTGCCAGCAGCCGGGGACTTTACTCCTACGAGCAGTACTTC
clone size: -; V gene: TRBV2; CDR3 length: 13; J gene: TRBJ1-1; D gene: -; CDR3 protein: CASTGDWGPTPFF; CDR3 DNA: TGTGCCAGCACCGGGGACTGGGGTCCTACCCCTTTCTTT
clone size: -; V gene: TRBV7-9; CDR3 length: 13; J gene: TRBJ1-2; D gene: TRBD1; CDR3 protein: CASSYHRGNGYTF; CDR3 DNA: TGTGCCAGCAGCTACCACAGGGGGAACGGCTACACCTTC
clone size: once; V gene: TRBV2; CDR3 length: 13; J gene: TRBJ1-2; D gene: TRBD1; CDR3 protein: CASRRDRATGYTF; CDR3 DNA: TGTGCCAGCAGGAGGGACAGAGCCACTGGCTACACCTTC
clone size: -; V gene: TRBV19; CDR3 length: 14; J gene: TRBJ1-2; D gene: TRBD1; CDR3 protein: CASSQGGDNYGYTF; CDR3 DNA: TGTGCCAGTAGTCAGGGGGGAGATAACTATGGCTACACCTTC
clone size: -; V gene: TRBV4-3; CDR3 length: 15; J gene: TRBJ1-2; D gene: -; CDR3 protein: CASSPRGASTYGYTF; CDR3 DNA: TGCGCCAGCAGCCCTCGTGGAGCATCGACCTATGGCTACACCTTC
clone size: -; V gene: TRBV5-1; CDR3 length: 12; J gene: TRBJ1-2; D gene: -; CDR3 protein: CASSLAGDGYTF; CDR3 DNA: TGCGCCAGCAGCTTGGCAGGGGATGGCTACACCTTC
clone size: -; V gene: TRBV29-1; CDR3 length: 11; J gene: TRBJ1-4; D gene: -; CDR3 protein: CSAQANEKLFF; CDR3 DNA: TGCAGCGCTCAGGCGAATGAAAAACTGTTTTTT
clone size: -; V gene: TRBV7-2; CDR3 length: 13; J gene: TRBJ2-7; D gene: -; CDR3 protein: CASSLSASYEQYF; CDR3 DNA: TGTGCCAGCAGCTTAAGCGCCTCCTACGAGCAGTACTTC
clone size: -; V gene: TRBV30; CDR3 length: 17; J gene: TRBJ1-3; D gene: TRBD1; CDR3 protein: CAWSDGQGPWSGNTIYF; CDR3 DNA: TGTGCCTGGAGTGATGGACAGGGGCCCTGGTCTGGAAACACCATATATTTT
clone size: -; V gene: TRBV6-5; CDR3 length: 15; J gene: TRBJ1-2; D gene: -; CDR3 protein: CASSYTQVTNYGYTF; CDR3 DNA: TGTGCCAGCAGTTACACTCAGGTCACTAACTATGGCTACACCTTC
clone size: -; V gene: TRBV27; CDR3 length: 18; J gene: TRBJ1-6; D gene: -; CDR3 protein: CASSLSTVSGSMNSPLHF; CDR3 DNA: TGTGCCAGCAGTTTATCCACAGTGTCCGGAAGTATGAATTCACCCCTCCACTTT
clone size: -; V gene: TRBV5-4; CDR3 length: 15; J gene: TRBJ2-7; D gene: TRBD1; CDR3 protein: CASSSRTGASYEQYF; CDR3 DNA: TGTGCCAGCAGCTCCCGGACAGGGGCCTCCTACGAGCAGTACTTC
clone size: -; V gene: TRBV18; CDR3 length: 16; J gene: TRBJ1-2; D gene: TRBD1; CDR3 protein: CASSPTWDREVYGYTF; CDR3 DNA: TGTGCCAGCTCACCAACGTGGGACAGGGAAGTCTATGGCTACACCTTC
clone size: -; V gene: TRBV10-3; CDR3 length: 16; J gene: TRBJ2-7; D gene: TRBD1; CDR3 protein: CAITPSGGSESYEQYF; CDR3 DNA: TGTGCCATCACCCCATCAGGGGGCTCGGAATCCTACGAGCAGTACTTC
clone size: -; V gene: TRBV2; CDR3 length: 13; J gene: TRBJ1-5; D gene: TRBD1; CDR3 protein: CASADRAGQPQHF; CDR3 DNA: TGTGCCAGCGCGGACAGGGCGGGTCAGCCCCAGCATTTT
clone size: -; V gene: TRBV19; CDR3 length: 16; J gene: TRBJ2-1; D gene: TRBD2; CDR3 protein: CASSPLAGETYNEQFF; CDR3 DNA: TGTGCCAGTAGCCCACTAGCGGGGGAGACCTACAATGAGCAGTTCTTC
clone size: -; V gene: TRBV29-1; CDR3 length: 13; J gene: TRBJ1-2; D gene: TRBD1; CDR3 protein: CSVVGDRSYGYTF; CDR3 DNA: TGCAGCGTTGTCGGGGACAGGAGCTATGGCTACACCTTC
clone size: -; V gene: TRBV28; CDR3 length: 17; J gene: TRBJ2-1; D gene: TRBD2; CDR3 protein: CASSSFDGTTSYNEQFF; CDR3 DNA: TGTGCCAGCAGTAGTTTCGACGGGACTACCTCCTACAATGAGCAGTTCTTC
clone size: -; V gene: TRBV12-3/TRBV12-4; CDR3 length: 13; J gene: TRBJ1-5; D gene: -; CDR3 protein: CASSLAGTQPQHF; CDR3 DNA: TGTGCCAGCAGTTTAGCGGGCACGCAGCCCCAGCATTTT
clone size: -; V gene: TRBV3-1/TRBV3-2; CDR3 length: 16; J gene: TRBJ2-3; D gene: -; CDR3 protein: CASSASVAGATDTQYF; CDR3 DNA: TGTGCCAGCAGCGCGTCAGTGGCGGGGGCCACAGATACGCAGTATTTT
clone size: -; V gene: TRBV5-1; CDR3 length: 15; J gene: TRBJ1-2; D gene: -; CDR3 protein: CASSPFWTPSIGYTF; CDR3 DNA: TGCGCCAGCAGCCCGTTCTGGACACCCTCGATAGGCTACACCTTC
clone size: -; V gene: TRBV3-1/TRBV3-2; CDR3 length: 16; J gene: TRBJ1-4; D gene: -; CDR3 protein: CASSRQRLATNEKLFF; CDR3 DNA: TGTGCCAGCAGCCGACAGCGCTTAGCAACTAATGAAAAACTGTTTTTT
clone size: once; V gene: TRBV7-2; CDR3 length: 13; J gene: TRBJ1-1; D gene: -; CDR3 protein: CASRTTENTEAFF; CDR3 DNA: TGTGCCAGCCGAACGACAGAGAACACTGAAGCTTTCTTT
clone size: -; V gene: TRBV10-3; CDR3 length: 15; J gene: TRBJ2-2; D gene: TRBD2; CDR3 protein: CAISSVAGATGELFF; CDR3 DNA: TGTGCCATCAGCTCGGTAGCGGGGGCTACCGGGGAGCTGTTTTTT
clone size: once; V gene: TRBV5-4; CDR3 length: 13; J gene: TRBJ1-2; D gene: TRBD1; CDR3 protein: CASGRDREYGYTF; CDR3 DNA: TGTGCCAGCGGCCGGGACAGGGAGTATGGCTACACCTTC
clone size: -; V gene: TRBV30; CDR3 length: 14; J gene: TRBJ2-7; D gene: -; CDR3 protein: CAWNPDRGGYEQYF; CDR3 DNA: TGTGCCTGGAACCCCGACAGGGGAGGGTACGAGCAGTACTTC
clone size: -; V gene: TRBV7-8; CDR3 length: 15; J gene: TRBJ1-5; D gene: -; CDR3 protein: CASSLLPGGNQPQHF; CDR3 DNA: TGTGCCAGCAGCCTCCTCCCCGGGGGCAATCAGCCCCAGCATTTT
clone size: -; V gene: TRBV9; CDR3 length: 15; J gene: TRBJ2-7; D gene: TRBD1; CDR3 protein: CASSPAGTGRYEQYF; CDR3 DNA: TGTGCCAGCAGCCCAGCCGGGACAGGGAGGTACGAGCAGTACTTC
clone size: -; V gene: TRBV19; CDR3 length: 14; J gene: TRBJ2-1; D gene: -; CDR3 protein: CASSIAASLDEQFF; CDR3 DNA: TGTGCCAGTAGTATAGCGGCTAGCCTCGATGAGCAGTTCTTC
clone size: -; V gene: TRBV3-1/TRBV3-2; CDR3 length: 16; J gene: TRBJ1-3; D gene: -; CDR3 protein: CASTLRRGGSGNTIYF; CDR3 DNA: TGTGCCAGCACCTTGCGAAGGGGGGGCTCTGGAAACACCATATATTTT
clone size: -; V gene: TRBV4-1; CDR3 length: 17; J gene: TRBJ1-5; D gene: -; CDR3 protein: CASSQGDTSWGNQPQHF; CDR3 DNA: TGCGCCAGCAGCCAAGGGGACACATCGTGGGGCAATCAGCCCCAGCATTTT
clone size: -; V gene: TRBV5-8; CDR3 length: 13; J gene: TRBJ1-2; D gene: -; CDR3 protein: CASSSRGGYGYTF; CDR3 DNA: TGTGCCAGCAGCTCACGCGGCGGGTATGGCTACACCTTC
clone size: -; V gene: TRBV6-6; CDR3 length: 12; J gene: TRBJ2-7; D gene: -; CDR3 protein: CATSQDYYEQYF; CDR3 DNA: TGTGCCACCTCACAGGATTACTACGAGCAGTACTTC
clone size: -; V gene: TRBV18; CDR3 length: 16; J gene: TRBJ2-1; D gene: -; CDR3 protein: CASSPPWGGLDNEQFF; CDR3 DNA: TGTGCCAGCTCACCGCCATGGGGGGGGCTGGACAATGAGCAGTTCTTC
clone size: once; V gene: TRBV5-5; CDR3 length: 15; J gene: TRBJ2-7; D gene: -; CDR3 protein: CASSLSSAPSYEQYF; CDR3 DNA: TGTGCCAGCAGCTTGTCGAGTGCCCCCTCCTACGAGCAGTACTTC
clone size: once; V gene: TRBV7-2; CDR3 length: 13; J gene: TRBJ1-3; D gene: -; CDR3 protein: CASTSGPGNTIYF; CDR3 DNA: TGTGCCAGCACGTCAGGTCCCGGAAACACCATATATTTT